These 24 T cell receptor beta chains were sequenced from one sample in a study of shared clonotypes between healthy human individuals. Assay: immunoSEQ multiplex PCR; the TCRdb copy retains only in-frame clones and omits some. The data show over a million clones, around four fifths seen once. Sequencing input: memory CD4+ T cells sorted from blood. Regarding subset: CD45RA-negative fraction. Receptors originate from a man between 18 and 29 years old in good health.

The CDR3 coding sequence is TGTGCCAGCACGAGGGGAGACACCGGGGAGCTGTTTTTT. It is translated as CASTRGDTGELFF. This chain uses TRBV6-5 with TRBJ2-2; TRBD1 or TRBD2 may be the D gene (5 bases each). CDR3 length: 13 amino acids. Trimming left V 7 bases short and J 3 bases short, with 9 bases between. The germline CDR1 and CDR2 sequences are MNHEY and SVGAGI.

The gene calls are TRBV7-2 and TRBJ2-4; D is perhaps TRBD1 (5 bases). CDR3 length: 12 amino acids. V lost 3 bases to trimming and J lost 10 bases, with 10 bases between them. Germline values: CDR1 SGHTA, CDR2 FQGNSA. In nucleotides, the CDR3 is TGTGCCAGCAGCTTGTCAGGGCCAATTCAGTACTTC. The encoded protein is CASSLSGPIQYF.

V usage is TRBV11-2 and J usage is TRBJ2-1; D possibly uses TRBD1 or TRBD2 (5 bases each). The ends were cut back, 0 bases at V and 9 bases at J, with 9 bases in the middle. CDR1 is SGHAT, CDR2 FQNNGV, per germline. The CDR3 has 13 residues. The CDR3 reads CASSLDYGGEQFF. In DNA, the CDR3 is TGTGCCAGCAGCTTAGACTATGGGGGTGAGCAGTTCTTC.

A single count supports this clone. One end of the junction does not line up with germline, which may come from a read error. The J gene is TRBJ2-1, the V gene TRBV7-7, with 9 bases identical to TRBD1. CDR1 and CDR2 (germline): SSHAT, FNYEAQ (reference sequence). The CDR3 length is 13 residues. CDR3 residues: CASSLGGDRALFF. The CDR3 bases are TGTGCTAGCAGCTTAGGTGGGGACAGGGCCCTTTTCTTC.

The chain carries TRBV11-1 and TRBJ2-5; D remains ambiguous. This CDR3 has 14 amino acids. The V and J ends lost 1 base and 0 bases respectively, with 6 bases between them. Germline CDR1 SGHAT, CDR2 FQDESV (reference sequence). The CDR3 region is CASSLGLNQETQYF. In nucleotides, the CDR3 is TGTGCCAGCAGCTTAGGACTCAACCAAGAGACCCAGTACTTC.

This rearrangement joins TRBV5-1 to TRBJ1-6; perhaps TRBD1 as D (5 bases). This CDR3 is 16 amino acids long. The germline V gene has CDR1 SGHRS and CDR2 YFSETQ. The ends were cut back, 1 base at V and 10 bases at J, with 18 bases in the middle. CDR3 region: CASSLSGSRGGSPLHF. In DNA, the CDR3 is TGCGCCAGCAGCTTGAGCGGCAGCCGGGGGGGATCACCCCTCCACTTT.

The V call is TRBV5-4, the J call TRBJ2-6; D gene ambiguous. Deletions cut 4 bases from V and 0 bases from J, with 5 bases between. The CDR3 runs 14 residues. CDR1 and CDR2 from the germline V gene are SGHNT and YYREEE (reference sequence). CDR3 in DNA: TGTGCCAGCAGCGATGGCTCTGGGGCCAACGTCCTGACTTTC. Its translation: CASSDGSGANVLTF.

This clone was seen once. This chain uses TRBV6-1 with TRBJ1-1, with D unresolved. Germline CDR1 is MNHNS and CDR2 is SASEGT. Trimming removed 4 bases at V and 7 bases at J, with 10 bases between. This CDR3 spans 12 amino acids. CDR3 loop: CASSVTANEAFF. For the CDR3, the DNA is TGTGCCAGCAGTGTGACGGCTAATGAAGCTTTCTTT.

There are a few counts of this clone. The chain employs TRBV4-2 and TRBJ2-4; a weak D match, TRBD2 (6 bases). Germline CDR1 reads LGHNA; CDR2 reads YNFKEQ. Trimming took off 0 bases at V and 7 bases at J, with 19 bases between the two ends. The CDR3 has 17 residues. Here the CDR3 DNA reads TGTGCCAGCAGCCAAGAATGGCTAGCGCAAGGCGGGAACATTCAGTACTTC. Protein product: CASSQEWLAQGGNIQYF.

V gene TRBV25-1 combines with J gene TRBJ2-2; a weak D match, TRBD1 (5 bases). CDR1 is MGHDK, CDR2 SYGVNS, per germline. Trimming pared 4 bases from V and 0 bases from J, leaving 12 bases between. The CDR3 extends over 16 amino acids. DNA for the CDR3: TGTGCCAGCAGTGCCCACCAGGGAACGAACACCGGGGAGCTGTTTTTT. Translation gives CASSAHQGTNTGELFF.

The CDR3 DNA follows: TGTGCCAGCAGCACTCCCAGCTCTGGGGCCAACGTCCTGACTTTC. Its translation: CASSTPSSGANVLTF. The chain has TRBV7-2 and TRBJ2-6; unclear D gene. With 5 bases removed from V and 0 bases from J, the gap between germline ends came to 8 bases. The CDR3 loop spans 15 amino acids. Germline CDR1 reads SGHTA; CDR2 reads FQGNSA.

The V call is TRBV2, the J call TRBJ1-1; tentatively, D is TRBD1 (6 bases). V was cut by 6 bases and J by 5 bases, with 13 bases left in between. The CDR3 spans 13 residues. CDR1 is SNHLY, CDR2 FYNNEI, per germline. The CDR3, as DNA: TGTGCCAGCAGGTGGCAGGGGCTTACTGAAGCTTTCTTT. It encodes CASRWQGLTEAFF.

The rearrangement uses TRBV9 and TRBJ1-6; TRBD1 agrees at 8 bases. The CDR3 has 15 amino acids. Per the germline V gene, CDR1 is SGDLS and CDR2 is YYNGEE. Trimming cost V 0 bases and J 8 bases; bases outside gene matches: 4. The chain's CDR3 is CASSVAGTGYSPLHF. In DNA, the CDR3 is TGTGCCAGCAGCGTAGCCGGGACAGGTTATTCACCCCTCCACTTT. The full variable domain, completed using reference TRBV9 and TRBJ1-6, is DSGVTQTPKHLITATGQRVTLRCSPRSGDLSVYWYQQSLDQGLQFLIQYYNGEERAKGNILERFSAQQFPDLHSELNLSSLELGDSALYFCASSVAGTGYSPLHFGNGTRLTVT.

The CDR3 loop reads CASSYSSFRTDTQYF. The CDR3 DNA reads as TGTGCCAGCAGCTACTCTAGCTTTCGCACAGATACGCAGTATTTT. V usage is TRBV7-8 and J usage is TRBJ2-3; possibly TRBD2 for D (5 bases). Germline CDR1 and CDR2: SGHVS and FQNEAQ. Between the trimmed V and J ends, which lost 4 bases and 1 base, there was a span of 12 bases. CDR3 length: 15 residues.

On this clone: The identical CDR3 is also encoded by other nucleotide sequences in the sample. J is TRBJ2-7 and V is TRBV29-1; D possibly matches TRBD1 or TRBD2 (5 bases each). This CDR3 has 11 amino acids. V was shortened by 4 bases and J by 5 bases, with 9 bases between the two germline ends. Germline values: CDR1 SQVTM, CDR2 ANQGSEA. The CDR3 is CSVARGDEQYF. The CDR3 nucleotides are TGCAGCGTTGCGAGGGGAGACGAGCAGTACTTC.

The rearrangement joins TRBV2 to TRBJ2-7, with 7 bases lining up with TRBD2. In germline, CDR1 is SNHLY, CDR2 FYNNEI. Germline trimming cut 6 bases from V and 2 bases from J; bases unmatched to any gene: 7. CDR3 size: 14 residues. The CDR3 sequence is CASRDLGRAYEQYF. CDR3 bases: TGTGCCAGCAGGGATCTTGGGAGGGCCTACGAGCAGTACTTC.

CDR3 in DNA: TGCGCCAGCAGCCCGAAGCCGCGTCTGGGCACAGATACGCAGTATTTT. This sequence encodes CASSPKPRLGTDTQYF. This chain joins TRBV5-1 and TRBJ2-3; D not certain. Germline V gives CDR1 SGHRS, CDR2 YFSETQ. CDR3 size: 16 residues. Between the trimmed V and J ends, which lost 4 bases and 1 base, there was a span of 16 bases.

The chain links TRBV27 to TRBJ2-1, with D possibly being TRBD2 (6 bases). V lost 5 bases and J 12 bases, leaving 20 bases between the germline ends. There are 14 residues in the CDR3. From germline, CDR1 is MNHEY and CDR2 SMNVEV (reference sequence). CDR3 in amino acids: CASSPPLATGGQFF. Written as DNA, the CDR3 is TGTGCCAGCAGTCCCCCACTAGCAACCGGCGGGCAGTTCTTC.

The rearrangement links TRBV10-1 to TRBJ2-1; 8 bases align to TRBD1. This CDR3 is built from 15 residues. Germline V gene data show CDR1 as WNHNN and CDR2 as SYGVQD (reference sequence). V trimming: 6 bases; J trimming: 5 bases; junction bases outside the gene matches: 9. DNA of the CDR3: TGCGCCAGCAGCTCACGACAGGGGCCCAACAATGAGCAGTTCTTC. Translated: CASSSRQGPNNEQFF.

The rearrangement uses TRBV5-1 and TRBJ1-5; D unresolved. Trimming took 2 bases from V and 2 from J, leaving 11 bases between them. The CDR3 runs 15 residues. Looked up from germline, CDR1 is SGHRS and CDR2 is YFSETQ. CDR3 coding DNA: TGCGCCAGCAGCTTTGACGGAAGTGGCAATCAGCCCCAGCATTTT. As protein: CASSFDGSGNQPQHF.

This clone was picked up a small number of times. The V and J genes are TRBV6-1 and TRBJ2-1; no firm D call. Germline V lookup: CDR1 MNHNS, CDR2 SASEGT. This CDR3 has 15 residues. Trimming shortened V by 3 bases and J by 3 bases, and 12 bases separated the two germline ends. CDR3 DNA: TGTGCCAGCAGTGAGTTGGGCGGCAACTACAATGAGCAGTTCTTC. As protein: CASSELGGNYNEQFF.

This clone appeared a few times. The chain has TRBV7-2 and TRBJ1-5; D not resolved. Germline V gives CDR1 SGHTA, CDR2 FQGNSA. Trimming took off 1 base at V and 11 bases at J, with 15 bases between the two ends. This CDR3 has 14 residues. The CDR3 DNA reads TGTGCCAGCAGCTTAGTGGCCTCGATTTCGTCCCAGCATTTT. Amino acid sequence: CASSLVASISSQHF. Drawing the rest from reference TRBV7-2 and TRBJ1-5, the complete variable domain is GAGVSQSPSNKVTEKGKDVELRCDPISGHTALYWYRQSLGQGLEFLIYFQGNSAPDKSGLPSDRFSAERTGGSVSTLTIQRTQQEDSAVYLCASSLVASISSQHFGDGTRLSIL.

This rearrangement joins TRBV14 to TRBJ1-1; TRBD1 might be the D (6 bases). This CDR3 has 15 amino acids. The V gene's germline CDR1 is SGHDN and CDR2 FVKESK. Trimming shortened V by 0 bases and J by 6 bases, and 14 bases separated the two germline ends. CDR3 amino acids: CASSQDTGKRAEAFF. In nucleotides, the CDR3 is TGTGCCAGCAGCCAAGATACAGGGAAGAGGGCTGAAGCTTTCTTT.

The rearrangement links TRBV11-2 to TRBJ2-7, with a tentative D call TRBD2 (5 bases). Germline V gene data show CDR1 as SGHAT and CDR2 as FQNNGV. Trimming cost V 0 bases and J 2 bases, with 11 bases left between them. This CDR3 contains 15 residues. DNA for the CDR3: TGTGCCAGCAGCTTAGACGGGTTTAGCGCCTACGAGCAGTACTTC. It is translated as CASSLDGFSAYEQYF.